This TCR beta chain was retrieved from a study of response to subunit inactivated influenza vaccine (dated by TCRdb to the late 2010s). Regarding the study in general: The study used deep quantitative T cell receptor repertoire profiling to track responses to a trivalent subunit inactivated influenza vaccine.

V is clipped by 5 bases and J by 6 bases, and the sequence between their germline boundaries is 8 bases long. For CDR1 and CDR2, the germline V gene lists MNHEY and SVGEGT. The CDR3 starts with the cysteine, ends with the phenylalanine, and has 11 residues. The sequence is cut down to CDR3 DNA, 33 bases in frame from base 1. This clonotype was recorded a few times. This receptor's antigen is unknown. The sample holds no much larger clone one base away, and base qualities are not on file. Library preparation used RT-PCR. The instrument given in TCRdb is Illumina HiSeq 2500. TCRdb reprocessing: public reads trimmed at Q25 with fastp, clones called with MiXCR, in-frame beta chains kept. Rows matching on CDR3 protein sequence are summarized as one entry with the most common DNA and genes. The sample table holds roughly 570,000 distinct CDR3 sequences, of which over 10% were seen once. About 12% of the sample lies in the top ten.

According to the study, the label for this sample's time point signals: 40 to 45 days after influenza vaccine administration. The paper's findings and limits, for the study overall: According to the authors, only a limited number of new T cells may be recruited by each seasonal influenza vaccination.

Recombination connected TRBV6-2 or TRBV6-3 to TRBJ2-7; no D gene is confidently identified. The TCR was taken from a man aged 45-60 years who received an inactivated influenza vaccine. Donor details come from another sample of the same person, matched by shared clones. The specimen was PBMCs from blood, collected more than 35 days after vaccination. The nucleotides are TGTGCCAGCAGTGTAAAGGGCGAGCAGTACTTC. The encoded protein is CASSVKGEQYF.